The present TCR beta chain was sequenced within a study of siplizumab effects on memory and regulatory T cells. Study findings and constraints: There were only a minor fraction of alloreactive clones that mapped to unstimulated subsets. Siplizumab significantly brought down the alloreactive sequences that trace back to unstimulated CD4+ memory cells. The mean Treg-derived percentage of mappable alloreactive CD4+ clones was about 63% with siplizumab compared with less than 35% in controls.

The germline V gene encodes CDR1 SGHTS and CDR2 YDEGEE. This CDR3 has 16 amino acids. J was trimmed by 1 base and V by 0 bases; bases with no gene match: 4. With regard to this clone: Antigen unknown.

Clones were sequenced by immunoSEQ multiplex PCR, and TCRdb holds only the in-frame ones, with some missing. The table includes about 100,000 clones, 85% to 95% detected once. This sequence was found in a human donor in good health. The source material was non-Treg CD4+ T cells sorted from blood. The V call is TRBV5-8, the J call TRBJ2-1; 7 nucleotides align to TRBD2. The CDR3 bases are TGTGCCAGCAGCTTGGAAGCGGGATGGTCCTACAATGAGCAGTTCTTC. This encodes CASSLEAGWSYNEQFF. The full variable domain, in which reference TRBV5-8 and TRBJ2-1 provide the parts outside the CDR3, is EAGVTQSPTHLIKTRGQQATLRCSPISGHTSVYWYQQALGLGLQFLLWYDEGEERNRGNFPPRFSGRQFPNYSSELNVNALELEDSALYLCASSLEAGWSYNEQFFGPGTRLTVL.